The 22 T cell receptor beta chains reported below all come from one sample, sequenced in a study of T-cell reconstitution after alpha-beta-depleted transplantation in children. Preparing the TCRbeta library involved the use of unique molecular identifiers. TCRdb redid the calling of the PCR reads with MiXCR, one entry per CDR3 protein. The data show a few hundred thousand distinct CDR3 sequences, 15% to 20% seen once. The source material was PBMCs, mostly from graft donor cells, sampled 360 days after TCRalphabeta/CD19-depleted stem cell transplant. The receptors derive from a boy younger than two who had a stem cell transplant for Wiskott-Aldrich syndrome, so the T cells may come from the graft donor.

The rearrangement joins TRBV4-1 to TRBJ2-1; D is unclear. The CDR3 extends over 15 amino acids. Trimming removed 6 bases at V and 4 bases at J, with 16 bases between. Germline lookup yields CDR1 MGHRA and CDR2 YSYEKL. The CDR3, as DNA: TGCGCCAGCAGACCCCATCTTTTGGGGTACAATGAGCAGTTCTTC. This gives the protein CASRPHLLGYNEQFF.

This clonotype was counted only a few times. The gene calls are TRBV9 and TRBJ1-1, with TRBD1 as a possible D gene (6 bases). There are 15 residues in the CDR3. Germline V gene sequence: CDR1 SGDLS, CDR2 YYNGEE. V shed 5 bases and J shed 1 base, with 15 bases lying between them. The CDR3 spells CASRETPQGNTEAFF. The CDR3 coding sequence is TGTGCCAGCAGGGAAACTCCACAGGGGAACACTGAAGCTTTCTTT. Variable domain in full (rest from reference TRBV9 and TRBJ1-1): DSGVTQTPKHLITATGQRVTLRCSPRSGDLSVYWYQQSLDQGLQFLIQYYNGEERAKGNILERFSAQQFPDLHSELNLSSLELGDSALYFCASRETPQGNTEAFFGQGTRLTVV.

The V and J genes are TRBV7-9 and TRBJ2-7; D remains unclear. V dropped 3 bases and J dropped 7 bases, with 7 bases sitting between them. Germline CDR1 and CDR2: SEHNR and FQNEAQ (reference sequence). The CDR3 is made up of 11 amino acids. Here the CDR3 DNA reads TGTGCCAGCAGCTTTATCCAAGAGCAGTACTTC. Its protein product is CASSFIQEQYF.

The rearrangement links TRBV7-9 to TRBJ1-3; D unclear. The ends were cut back, 3 bases at V and 2 bases at J, with 11 bases in the middle. The CDR3 contains 15 residues. CDR1 is SEHNR, CDR2 FQNEAQ, per germline (reference sequence). The CDR3, as DNA: TGTGCCAGCAGCTTCGCGTCCGAAGCTGGAAACACCATATATTTT. Its protein product is CASSFASEAGNTIYF.

This clonotype was counted at least ten times. This chain connects TRBV7-9 to TRBJ1-1; D gene unclear. The CDR3 spans 13 residues. Deletions cut 4 bases from V and 1 base from J, with 7 bases between. CDR1 and CDR2 (germline): SEHNR, FQNEAQ (reference sequence). The CDR3 is CASSYRENTEAFF. For the CDR3, the DNA is TGTGCCAGCAGCTATCGGGAGAACACTGAAGCTTTCTTT. Full variable domain (rest looked up from reference TRBV7-9 and TRBJ1-1): DTGVSQNPRHKITKRGQNVTFRCDPISEHNRLYWYRQTLGQGPEFLTYFQNEAQLEKSRLLSDRFSAERPKGSFSTLEIQRTEQGDSAMYLCASSYRENTEAFFGQGTRLTVV.

With regard to this clonotype: At one of its ends the junction is not consistent with the germline gene, which may arise from a read error. The chain joins TRBV7-7 to TRBJ2-7, with a weak D call TRBD2 (6 bases). The V gene's germline CDR1 is SSHAT and CDR2 FNYEAQ (reference sequence). The CDR3 contains 13 residues. CDR3 loop: CAGSLVPSDEQYF. For the CDR3, the DNA is TGTGCCGGCAGCTTAGTTCCTAGCGACGAGCAGTACTTC.

This rearrangement joins TRBV12-3 or TRBV12-4 to TRBJ2-5; 11 positions agree with TRBD2. The length of the CDR3 is 16 residues. The ends lost 2 bases at V and 4 bases at J; junction bases unmatched: 6. The CDR3 is CASSLRLAGSIETQYF. The CDR3, as DNA: TGTGCCAGCAGTTTAAGACTAGCGGGAAGCATAGAGACCCAGTACTTC.

The CDR3 region has the DNA TGTGCCAGCAACCTAAAGGGGACCTCGCAGAACACTGAAGCTTTCTTT. Its protein is CASNLKGTSQNTEAFF. The chain is built from TRBV2 and TRBJ1-1, with D perhaps matching TRBD1 (5 bases). Trimming cost V 7 bases and J 1 base, with 19 bases left between them. The CDR3 sequence is 16 residues long. Germline CDR1 and CDR2: SNHLY and FYNNEI.

This clonotype was counted between two and nine times. The rearrangement links TRBV5-1 to TRBJ2-2, with D hard to call. Germline V gene sequence: CDR1 SGHRS, CDR2 YFSETQ. V was clipped by 7 bases and J by 3 bases, with 7 bases between them. The CDR3 is 12 amino acids. DNA of the CDR3: TGCGCCAGCGCCATTTACACCGGGGAGCTGTTTTTT. Its translation is CASAIYTGELFF.

The table lists this clonotype with a few counts. The gene calls are TRBV7-8 and TRBJ2-1; D remains ambiguous. Between the trimmed V and J ends, which lost 6 bases and 0 bases, there was a span of 12 bases. The CDR3 is 15 amino acids. The germline gives CDR1 SGHVS, CDR2 FQNEAQ. CDR3 nucleotides: TGTGCCAGCAGTCTCCCCTGGAGCTCCTACAATGAGCAGTTCTTC. Its translation: CASSLPWSSYNEQFF.

There are a few counts of this clonotype. The chain uses TRBV28 and TRBJ2-3; D ambiguous. V dropped 5 bases and J dropped 9 bases, with 9 bases sitting between them. The CDR3 totals 11 residues. CDR1 is MDHEN, CDR2 SYDVKM, per germline. CDR3 in DNA: TGTGCCAGCAGTACCCGGGCCACGCAGTATTTT. As protein: CASSTRATQYF.

This sequence joins TRBV27 and TRBJ2-7; 10 nucleotides line up with TRBD2. CDR1 and CDR2 from the germline V gene are MNHEY and SMNVEV (reference sequence). The CDR3 length is 16 residues. The V segment lost 7 bases and the J segment 6 bases; nucleotides outside the gene matches: 15. The CDR3 DNA reads as TGTGCCAGCAACCCATGGGCTAGCGGGGGATTGGGCGAGCAGTACTTC. This encodes CASNPWASGGLGEQYF.

This clonotype was recorded a few times. The gene calls are TRBV12-3 or TRBV12-4 and TRBJ2-4, with 7 nucleotides matching TRBD1. The CDR3 consists of 14 residues. The V gene end was trimmed by 8 bases and the J gene end by 6 bases; junction bases not matched to a gene: 10. CDR3 sequence reads: CASAWGQHLNIQYF. The CDR3, as DNA: TGTGCCAGCGCGTGGGGACAGCACCTAAACATTCAGTACTTC.

This clonotype has a handful of counts. V is TRBV6-5 and J is TRBJ2-7, with 15 positions matching TRBD2. Germline assignment: CDR1 MNHEY and CDR2 SVGAGI. V shed 10 bases and J 2 bases; nucleotides not matched to a gene: 9. The CDR3 has 16 amino acids. The CDR3 bases are TGTGCCACGGCAACCCGGACTAGCGGGGGGGCCTACGAGCAGTACTTC. The encoded protein is CATATRTSGGAYEQYF.

In this sample, this clonotype turned up a few times. The V gene is TRBV29-1, the J gene TRBJ1-5; TRBD1 aligns across 7 bases. CDR1 SQVTM and CDR2 ANQGSEA come from the germline V gene. J gave up 7 bases and V 6 bases, and 15 bases lay outside the gene matches. This CDR3 is built from 15 residues. The CDR3 nucleotides are TGCAGCGTCACGGACAGGCGGAAGCGTCGACAGCCCCAGCATTTT. It encodes CSVTDRRKRRQPQHF.

The rearrangement uses TRBV12-3 or TRBV12-4 and TRBJ1-2; TRBD1 is a possible D gene (5 bases). The CDR3 contains 12 residues. V was pared by 4 bases and J by 7 bases, with 10 bases between. CDR3 residues: CASSSPRGGYTF. CDR3 in DNA: TGTGCCAGCAGTTCTCCTAGGGGTGGCTACACCTTC.

The chain carries TRBV5-1 and TRBJ2-3, with TRBD1 matching over 10 bases. The CDR3 loop spans 15 amino acids. V lost 3 bases and J lost 3; bases outside the gene matches: 4. Germline V gene sequence: CDR1 SGHRS, CDR2 YFSETQ. Here the CDR3 reads CASSSTGGGTDTQYF. DNA for the CDR3: TGCGCCAGCAGCTCGACAGGGGGCGGAACAGATACGCAGTATTTT.

This clonotype appeared a few times. The chain uses TRBV7-2 and TRBJ2-5; no clear D. Between the trimmed V and J ends, which lost 6 bases and 7 bases, there was a span of 15 bases. The V gene's germline CDR1 is SGHTA and CDR2 FQGNSA. The CDR3 runs 13 residues. The CDR3 nucleotides read TGTGCCAGCAGTAAGGCCACATCGGGGACCCAGTACTTC. Translated: CASSKATSGTQYF.

This clonotype was seen repeatedly, ten times or more. This chain uses TRBV4-3 with TRBJ2-3; D gene ambiguous. Trimming cost V 4 bases and J 2 bases, with 10 bases left between them. The CDR3 is 14 residues long. Germline V gives CDR1 LGHNA, CDR2 YSLEER. The CDR3 region is CASSLNWATDTQYF. The CDR3 region has the DNA TGCGCCAGCAGCCTTAACTGGGCCACAGATACGCAGTATTTT.

The gene calls are TRBV5-1 and TRBJ2-7, with 9 positions matching TRBD1. V was pared by 4 bases and J by 4 bases, with 9 bases of the junction left unmatched. From germline, CDR1 is SGHRS and CDR2 YFSETQ. The CDR3 totals 15 residues. CDR3 in DNA: TGCGCCAGCAGCCTCGGGGGACAGGGACCGTACGAGCAGTACTTC. Protein: CASSLGGQGPYEQYF.

This clonotype came up a few times. CDR3 bases: TGCAGTGCTAGTCCACTAGCGGGGGGGCCCAATGAGCAGTTCTTC. Translated, it gives CSASPLAGGPNEQFF. The J gene is TRBJ2-1, the V gene TRBV20-1, with TRBD2 matching over 13 bases. Trimming removed 3 bases from V and 6 bases from J; junction bases left unmatched: 5. Germline V gene sequence: CDR1 DFQATT, CDR2 SNEGSKA (reference sequence). This CDR3 region has 15 residues.

This chain uses TRBV6-2 or TRBV6-3 with TRBJ2-7; 7 bases align to TRBD2. CDR1 is MNHEY, CDR2 SVGEGT, per germline. This CDR3 is 19 amino acids long. After removal of 1 base from V and 1 base from J, the junction contained 16 bases not matched to a gene. The CDR3 here is CASSYWGRPELAFSYEQYF. DNA for the CDR3: TGTGCCAGCAGTTACTGGGGCCGTCCGGAACTAGCGTTTTCCTACGAGCAGTACTTC.